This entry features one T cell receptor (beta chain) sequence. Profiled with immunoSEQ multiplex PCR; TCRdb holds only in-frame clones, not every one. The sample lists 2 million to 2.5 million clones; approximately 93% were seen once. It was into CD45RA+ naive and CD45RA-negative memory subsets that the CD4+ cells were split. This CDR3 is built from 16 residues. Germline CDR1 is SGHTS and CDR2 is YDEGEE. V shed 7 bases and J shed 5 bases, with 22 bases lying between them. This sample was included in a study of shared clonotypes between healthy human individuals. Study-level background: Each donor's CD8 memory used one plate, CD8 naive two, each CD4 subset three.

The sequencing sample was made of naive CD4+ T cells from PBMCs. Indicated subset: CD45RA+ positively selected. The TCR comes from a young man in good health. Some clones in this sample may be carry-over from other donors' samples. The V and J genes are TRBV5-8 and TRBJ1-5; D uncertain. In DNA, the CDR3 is TGTGCCAGCTACCCCTTTCGGGAGGGTAGGTATCAGCCCCAGCATTTT. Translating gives CASYPFREGRYQPQHF.